A selection of T cell receptor beta chains follows, all from one sample in a study of CD8 T cells in Susac syndrome. TCRdb processed the immunoSEQ multiplex PCR reads anew with MiXCR; each CDR3 protein has one entry. This repertoire shows some 180,000 distinct CDR3 sequences, about 95% found once; its top ten account for around 0.094%. What was sequenced was CD4+ T cells from PBMCs. The receptors were sampled from a human donor with Susac syndrome. Each CDR3 is given with its conserved first and last residue. D genes are given only for firm matches. The listing skips clone size in some rows; elsewhere it reads once, few, many or a size class.

D,size,V,J,DNA,CDR3
TRBD2,-,TRBV30,TRBJ2-2,TGTGCCTGGAGCCTCGGGACTAGCGGGAGACGCGGGGAGCTGTTTTTT,CAWSLGTSGRRGELFF
TRBD1,-,TRBV30,TRBJ1-2,TGTGCCTGGGAACAGGGGGCAGGCTACACCTTC,CAWEQGAGYTF
-,-,TRBV7-9,TRBJ2-3,TGTGCCAGCAGCCCGCGACGGATCGGCACAGATACGCAGTATTTT,CASSPRRIGTDTQYF
TRBD2,-,TRBV20-1,TRBJ2-1,TGCAGTGCTAGAGTCGGGGGATTAGCGGGGTTTAGCTCCTACAATGAGCAGTTCTTC,CSARVGGLAGFSSYNEQFF
-,-,TRBV20-1,TRBJ2-5,TGCAGTGCTAGAGACTCTGCGCGGGGGCTACAAGAGACCCAGTACTTC,CSARDSARGLQETQYF
TRBD1,-,TRBV5-6,TRBJ1-2,TGTGCCAGCAGCATGATATCGACAGGGCCGATATATGGCTACACCTTC,CASSMISTGPIYGYTF
-,-,TRBV27,TRBJ1-2,TGTGCCAGCAGTGGGGGGACGTTGGGCTACACCTTC,CASSGGTLGYTF
-,-,TRBV3-1,TRBJ2-4,TGTGCCAGCAGCCAAGACCCAGGGGCTGGCATTCAGTACTTC,CASSQDPGAGIQYF
-,-,TRBV20-1,TRBJ1-2,TGCAGTGCTAGAACCGAAATGAGCGGCTACACCTTC,CSARTEMSGYTF
-,-,TRBV20-1,TRBJ2-3,TGCAGTGCTAGATCGGACGAGCATACGCAGTATTTT,CSARSDEHTQYF
TRBD1,-,TRBV27,TRBJ1-2,TGTGCCAGCAGAGAGACAGGGGGCTCATATGGCTACACCTTC,CASRETGGSYGYTF
TRBD1,-,TRBV20-1,TRBJ1-2,TGCAGTGCTACACGGGACAGGGATTCCGGCGATGGCTACACCTTC,CSATRDRDSGDGYTF
-,-,TRBV10-3,TRBJ2-1,TGTGCCATCAGTGAGGACTGGAAATCCCATGAGCAGTTCTTC,CAISEDWKSHEQFF
-,-,TRBV30,TRBJ1-2,TGTGCCTGGAGTGAGGGACTCCTCTATGGCTACACCTTC,CAWSEGLLYGYTF
-,-,TRBV19,TRBJ2-6,TGTGCCAGTAGTAGTCTATCTGGGGCCAACGTCCTGACTTTC,CASSSLSGANVLTF
TRBD2,-,TRBV5-4,TRBJ2-5,TGTGCCAGCAGCGGGGCGGGGGTACAAGAGACCCAGTACTTC,CASSGAGVQETQYF
-,-,TRBV11-2,TRBJ2-2,TGTGCCAGCAGCCGAGGGGGGGAGCTGTTTTTT,CASSRGGELFF
TRBD1,-,TRBV29-1,TRBJ1-1,TGCAGCGTGGCAAGGGTAGAGGGGGCGAGTCTAGGCTTCTTT,CSVARVEGASLGFF
-,-,TRBV29-1,TRBJ1-2,TGCAGCGTTGGTCGGAGCGCTAACTATGGCTACACCTTC,CSVGRSANYGYTF
-,-,TRBV5-1,TRBJ1-2,TGCGCCAGCAGCTTGGAGGCAGGGCAAAGCTATGGCTACACCTTC,CASSLEAGQSYGYTF
TRBD1,-,TRBV4-3,TRBJ1-2,TGCGCCAGCAGCCCGACAGGGGAACGATATGGCTACACCTTC,CASSPTGERYGYTF
TRBD1,-,TRBV7-9,TRBJ1-2,TGTGCCAGCAGCCGGACAGGGGGTATCATCTATGGCTACACCTTC,CASSRTGGIIYGYTF
TRBD1,-,TRBV18,TRBJ1-1,TGTGCCAGCTCACCCTCGGAGGGGGCCGAAGCTTTCTTT,CASSPSEGAEAFF
-,-,TRBV30,TRBJ2-7,TGTGCCTGGAGTGCCTCGACCGGCGAGCAGTACTTC,CAWSASTGEQYF
-,once,TRBV2,TRBJ1-1,TGTGCCAGCAGTTCTTACAGTGAAGCTTTCTTT,CASSSYSEAFF
TRBD1,-,TRBV12-3/TRBV12-4,TRBJ1-2,TGTGCCAGCAGTTTAGGAACAGGGGGTGGCTACACCTTC,CASSLGTGGGYTF
TRBD1,few,TRBV6-6,TRBJ1-1,TGTGCCAGCAGTTTAACAGGGGCGTACACTGAAGCTTTCTTT,CASSLTGAYTEAFF
-,-,TRBV5-1,TRBJ2-5,TGCGCCAGCAGCGGCGGCTCGGGACAAGAGACCCAGTACTTC,CASSGGSGQETQYF
TRBD2,-,TRBV14,TRBJ2-1,TGTGCCAGCAGCCACTTGACTAGCGGGGGGGCAAATGAGCAGTTCTTC,CASSHLTSGGANEQFF
-,-,TRBV3-1,TRBJ2-3,TGTGCCAGCGCGACAGAAGAAACAGATACGCAGTATTTT,CASATEETDTQYF
TRBD2,-,TRBV7-8,TRBJ2-3,TGTGCCAGCAGCTTTGCGACTAGCGGGAGAACAGATACGCAGTATTTT,CASSFATSGRTDTQYF
-,-,TRBV24-1,TRBJ1-1,TGTGCCACCAGTGAGCAGGCCCTCATGACGACAATACAGGTCACGAACACTGAAGCTTTCTTT,CATSEQALMTTIQVTNTEAFF
-,-,TRBV6-5,TRBJ1-6,TGTGCCAGCAGGAGGGGGGAGAATTCACCCCTCCACTTT,CASRRGENSPLHF
-,once,TRBV6-5,TRBJ1-1,TGTGCCAGCAGCCCTATTCCGGCCCACGCTGAAGCTTTCTTT,CASSPIPAHAEAFF
-,-,TRBV6-2/TRBV6-3,TRBJ2-3,TGTGCCAGCAGTCGTCATAGCACAGATACGCAGTATTTT,CASSRHSTDTQYF
-,-,TRBV30,TRBJ2-2,TGTGCCTGGAGTGTCGGGGATTGGCCCGGGGAGCTGTTTTTT,CAWSVGDWPGELFF